This T cell receptor (beta chain) was observed in a study of T cells after yellow fever vaccination. The length of the CDR3 is 15 residues. J gave up 0 bases and V 3 bases, and 4 bases lay outside the gene matches. Per the germline V gene, CDR1 is SGHVS and CDR2 is FQNEAQ. Each CDR3 protein is one row after TCRdb ran MiXCR on the 5' RACE reads. The table lists 350,000 to 550,000 distinct CDR3 sequences, around a sixth of them singletons. This clonotype was counted between two and nine times. The sequence was collected from a man younger than 35 who received the YFV17D yellow fever vaccine. Here the sequenced sample was PBMCs, taken before the yellow fever booster vaccination. The V and J genes are TRBV7-8 and TRBJ1-1, with 7 bases matching TRBD1. The CDR3 bases are TGTGCCAGCAGCTTGTCGACAGGGATGAACACTGAAGCTTTCTTT. It specifies CASSLSTGMNTEAFF.